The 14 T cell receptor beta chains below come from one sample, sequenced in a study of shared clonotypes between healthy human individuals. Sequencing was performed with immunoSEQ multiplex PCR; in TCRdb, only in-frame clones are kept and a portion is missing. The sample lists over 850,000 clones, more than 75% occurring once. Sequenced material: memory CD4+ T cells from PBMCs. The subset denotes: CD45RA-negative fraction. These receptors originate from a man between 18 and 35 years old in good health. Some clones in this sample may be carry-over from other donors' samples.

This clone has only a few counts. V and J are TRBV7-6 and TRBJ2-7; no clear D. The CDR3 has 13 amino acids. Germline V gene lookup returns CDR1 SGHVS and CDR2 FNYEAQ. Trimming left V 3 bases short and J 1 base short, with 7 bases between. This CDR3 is CASSLAASYEQYF. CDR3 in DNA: TGTGCCAGCAGCTTGGCGGCTTCCTACGAGCAGTACTTC.

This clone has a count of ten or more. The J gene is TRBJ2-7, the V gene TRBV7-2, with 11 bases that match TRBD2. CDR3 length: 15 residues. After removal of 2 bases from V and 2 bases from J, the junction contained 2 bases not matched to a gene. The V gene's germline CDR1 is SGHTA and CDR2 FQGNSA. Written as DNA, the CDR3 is TGTGCCAGCAGCTTATCACTAGCGGGAGCCTACGAGCAGTACTTC. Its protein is CASSLSLAGAYEQYF.

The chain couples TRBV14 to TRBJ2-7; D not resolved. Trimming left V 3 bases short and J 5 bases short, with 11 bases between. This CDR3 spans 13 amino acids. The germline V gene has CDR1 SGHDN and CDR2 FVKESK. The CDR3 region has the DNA TGTGCCAGCAGCCACCTATCAAGGGACGAGCAGTACTTC. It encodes CASSHLSRDEQYF.

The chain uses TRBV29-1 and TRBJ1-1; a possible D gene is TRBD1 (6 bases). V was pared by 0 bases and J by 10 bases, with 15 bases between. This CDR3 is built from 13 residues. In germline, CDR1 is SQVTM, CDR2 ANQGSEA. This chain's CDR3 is CSVEDRSGGGAFF. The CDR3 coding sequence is TGCAGCGTTGAAGATAGAAGTGGAGGGGGAGCTTTCTTT.

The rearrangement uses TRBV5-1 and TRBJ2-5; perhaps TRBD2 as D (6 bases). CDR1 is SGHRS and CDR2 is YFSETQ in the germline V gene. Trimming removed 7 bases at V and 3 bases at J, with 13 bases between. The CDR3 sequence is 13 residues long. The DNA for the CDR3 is TGCGCCAGCGGCGCGCGGGGAAAAGAGACCCAGTACTTC. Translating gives CASGARGKETQYF. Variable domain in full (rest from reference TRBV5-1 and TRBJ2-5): KAGVTQTPRYLIKTRGQQVTLSCSPISGHRSVSWYQQTPGQGLQFLFEYFSETQRNKGNFPGRFSGRQFSNSRSEMNVSTLELGDSALYLCASGARGKETQYFGPGTRLLVL.

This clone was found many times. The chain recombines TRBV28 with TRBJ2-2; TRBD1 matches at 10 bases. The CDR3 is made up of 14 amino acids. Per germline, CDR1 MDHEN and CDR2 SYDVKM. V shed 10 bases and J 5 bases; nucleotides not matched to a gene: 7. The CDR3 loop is CAIDDRGRTGELFF. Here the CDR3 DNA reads TGTGCCATCGACGACAGGGGGCGGACCGGGGAGCTGTTTTTT.

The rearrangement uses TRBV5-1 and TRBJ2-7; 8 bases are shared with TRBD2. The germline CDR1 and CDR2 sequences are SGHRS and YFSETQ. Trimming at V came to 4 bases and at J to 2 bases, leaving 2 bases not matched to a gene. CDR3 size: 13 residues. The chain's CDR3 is CASSPGGPYEQYF. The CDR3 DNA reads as TGCGCCAGCAGCCCGGGAGGGCCCTACGAGCAGTACTTC. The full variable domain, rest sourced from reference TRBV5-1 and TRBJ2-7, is KAGVTQTPRYLIKTRGQQVTLSCSPISGHRSVSWYQQTPGQGLQFLFEYFSETQRNKGNFPGRFSGRQFSNSRSEMNVSTLELGDSALYLCASSPGGPYEQYFGPGTRLTVT.

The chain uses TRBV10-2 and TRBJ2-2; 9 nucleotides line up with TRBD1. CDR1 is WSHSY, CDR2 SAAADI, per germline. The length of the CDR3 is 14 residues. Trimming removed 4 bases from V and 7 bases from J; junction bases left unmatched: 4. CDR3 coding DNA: TGCGCCAGCAGTGTGAGACAGGGGGTCGGGGAGCTGTTTTTT. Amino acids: CASSVRQGVGELFF.

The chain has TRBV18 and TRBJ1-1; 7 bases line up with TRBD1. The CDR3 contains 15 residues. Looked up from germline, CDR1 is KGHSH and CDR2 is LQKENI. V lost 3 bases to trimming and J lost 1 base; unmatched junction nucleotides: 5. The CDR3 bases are TGTGCCAGCTCACCCGGACAGGCCGGGAACACTGAAGCTTTCTTT. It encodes CASSPGQAGNTEAFF.

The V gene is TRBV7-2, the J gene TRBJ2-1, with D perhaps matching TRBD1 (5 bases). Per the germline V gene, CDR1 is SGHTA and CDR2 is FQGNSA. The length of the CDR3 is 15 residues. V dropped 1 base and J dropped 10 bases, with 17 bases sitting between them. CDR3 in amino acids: CASSLVSLQGTEQFF. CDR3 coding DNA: TGTGCCAGCAGCTTAGTGAGTCTCCAGGGCACCGAGCAGTTCTTC. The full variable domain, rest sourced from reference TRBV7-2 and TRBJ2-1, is GAGVSQSPSNKVTEKGKDVELRCDPISGHTALYWYRQSLGQGLEFLIYFQGNSAPDKSGLPSDRFSAERTGGSVSTLTIQRTQQEDSAVYLCASSLVSLQGTEQFFGPGTRLTVL.

DNA of the CDR3: TGTGCCAGCAATGGAGGACTTAGTAGTGAAAAACTGTTTTTT. It yields the protein CASNGGLSSEKLFF. The chain is built from TRBV2 and TRBJ1-4, with unresolved D. There are 14 residues in the CDR3. In germline, CDR1 is SNHLY, CDR2 FYNNEI. Trimming cost V 7 bases and J 7 bases, with 16 bases left between them.

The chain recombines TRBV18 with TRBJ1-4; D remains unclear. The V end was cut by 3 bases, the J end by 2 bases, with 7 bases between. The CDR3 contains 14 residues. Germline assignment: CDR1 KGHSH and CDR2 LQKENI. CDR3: CASSPVQTNEKLFF. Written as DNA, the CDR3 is TGTGCCAGCTCACCGGTACAGACTAATGAAAAACTGTTTTTT. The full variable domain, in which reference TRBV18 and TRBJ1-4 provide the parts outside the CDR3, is NAGVMQNPRHLVRRRGQEARLRCSPMKGHSHVYWYRQLPEEGLKFMVYLQKENIIDESGMPKERFSAEFPKEGPSILRIQQVVRGDSAAYFCASSPVQTNEKLFFGSGTQLSVL.

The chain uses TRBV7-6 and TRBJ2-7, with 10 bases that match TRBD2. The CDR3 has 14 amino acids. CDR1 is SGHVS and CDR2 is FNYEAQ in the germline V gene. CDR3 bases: TGTGCAACTGCGTGGACTAGCGGATCCTACGAGCAGTACTTC. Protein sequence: CATAWTSGSYEQYF.

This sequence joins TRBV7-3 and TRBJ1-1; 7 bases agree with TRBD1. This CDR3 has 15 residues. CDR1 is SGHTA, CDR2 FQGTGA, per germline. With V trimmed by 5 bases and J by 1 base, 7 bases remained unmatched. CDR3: CASSRTGTANTEAFF. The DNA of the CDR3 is TGTGCCAGCAGCAGAACCGGGACAGCGAACACTGAAGCTTTCTTT. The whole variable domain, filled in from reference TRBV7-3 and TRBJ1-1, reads GAGVSQTPSNKVTEKGKYVELRCDPISGHTALYWYRQSLGQGPEFLIYFQGTGAADDSGLPNDRFFAVRPEGSVSTLKIQRTERGDSAVYLCASSRTGTANTEAFFGQGTRLTVV.